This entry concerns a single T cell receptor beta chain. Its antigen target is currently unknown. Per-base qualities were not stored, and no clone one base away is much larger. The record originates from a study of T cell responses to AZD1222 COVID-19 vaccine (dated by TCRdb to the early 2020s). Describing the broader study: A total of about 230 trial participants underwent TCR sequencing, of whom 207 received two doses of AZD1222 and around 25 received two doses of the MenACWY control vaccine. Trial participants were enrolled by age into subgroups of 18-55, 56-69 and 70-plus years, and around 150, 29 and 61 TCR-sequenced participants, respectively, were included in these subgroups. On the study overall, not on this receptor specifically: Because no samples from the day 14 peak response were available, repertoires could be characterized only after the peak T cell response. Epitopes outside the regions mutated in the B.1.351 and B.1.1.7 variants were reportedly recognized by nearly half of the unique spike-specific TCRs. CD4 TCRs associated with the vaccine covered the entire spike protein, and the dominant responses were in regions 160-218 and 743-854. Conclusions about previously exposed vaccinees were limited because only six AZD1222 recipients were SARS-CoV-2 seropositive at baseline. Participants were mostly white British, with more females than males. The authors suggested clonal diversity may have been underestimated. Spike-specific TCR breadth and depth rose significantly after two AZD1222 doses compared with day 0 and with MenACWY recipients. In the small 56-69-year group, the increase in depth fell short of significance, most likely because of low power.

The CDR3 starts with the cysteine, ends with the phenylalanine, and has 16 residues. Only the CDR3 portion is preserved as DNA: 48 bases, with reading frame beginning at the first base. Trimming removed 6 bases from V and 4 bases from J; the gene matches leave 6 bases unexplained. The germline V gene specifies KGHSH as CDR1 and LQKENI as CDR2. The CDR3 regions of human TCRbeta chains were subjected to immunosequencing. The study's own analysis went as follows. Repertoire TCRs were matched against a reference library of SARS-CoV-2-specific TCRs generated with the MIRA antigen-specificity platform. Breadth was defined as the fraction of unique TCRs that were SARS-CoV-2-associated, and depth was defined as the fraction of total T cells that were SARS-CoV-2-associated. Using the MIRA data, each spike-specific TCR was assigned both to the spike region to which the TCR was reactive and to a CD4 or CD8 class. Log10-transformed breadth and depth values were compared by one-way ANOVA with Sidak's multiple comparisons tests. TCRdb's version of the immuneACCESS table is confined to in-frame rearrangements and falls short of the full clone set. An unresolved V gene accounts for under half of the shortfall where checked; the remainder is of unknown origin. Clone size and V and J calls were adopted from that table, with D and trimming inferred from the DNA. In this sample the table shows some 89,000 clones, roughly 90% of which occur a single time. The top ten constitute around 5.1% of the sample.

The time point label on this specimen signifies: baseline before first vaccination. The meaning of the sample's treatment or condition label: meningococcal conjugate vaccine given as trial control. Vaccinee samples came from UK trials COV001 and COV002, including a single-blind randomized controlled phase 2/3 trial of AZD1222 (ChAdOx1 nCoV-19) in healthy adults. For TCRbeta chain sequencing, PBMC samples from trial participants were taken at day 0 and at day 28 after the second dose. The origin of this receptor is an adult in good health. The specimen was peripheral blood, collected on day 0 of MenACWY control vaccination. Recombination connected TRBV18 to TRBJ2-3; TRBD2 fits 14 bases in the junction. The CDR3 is CASSLGLAGGADTQYF. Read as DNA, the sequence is TGTGCCAGCTCCCTCGGACTAGCGGGAGGTGCAGATACGCAGTATTTT.